In this sample, the clone carrying this TCR beta chain turned up a few times. Its matching antigen is unknown. The sample belongs to a study of T-cell memory formation after mild COVID-19. Study summary: TCR clusters were largely donor specific. Study results and limitations: Clonal second-wave expansions that peaked on day 37 had unconfirmed SARS-CoV-2 specificity. Memory sampled before infection contained some responding clones, suggesting cross-reactive memory joined. Clones that contracted from day 15 to 85 were balanced CD4/CD8, while later expanders leaned CD4+.

In germline, CDR1 is MNHEY, CDR2 SVGAGI. The V end lost 5 bases, the J end lost 4 bases, and 11 bases lay between the germline ends. The CDR3 loop spans 13 amino acids. TCRdb re-called the 5' RACE reads through MiXCR, storing one row per CDR3 protein. The table records roughly 600,000 distinct CDR3 sequences, approximately 18% of them present only once. This TCR was recovered from an adult woman who had mild COVID-19 (a few samples of this study predate the infection). Cell type and time point are not known. This chain joins TRBV6-5 and TRBJ2-5, with D perhaps TRBD2 (5 bases). The sample consisted of PBMCs or a T cell subset sorted from them (not recorded which). Here the CDR3 DNA reads TGTGCCAGCAGTCGCGGAGGTGCAGAGACCCAGTACTTC. Its translation is CASSRGGAETQYF.